This T cell receptor (beta chain) appears in the sequencing data of a study of CD8 T cells in Susac syndrome. The length of the CDR3 is 14 residues. V shed 0 bases and J shed 7 bases, with 13 bases lying between them. Germline V gene data show CDR1 as SGDLS and CDR2 as YYNGEE. Random hexamers served to reverse transcribe roughly 0.5 to 1 ug RNA. Across 54 Vbeta and 13 Jbeta, immunoSEQ multiplex PCR amplified TCR beta CDR3. MiXCR was run by TCRdb on the immunoSEQ multiplex PCR reads, yielding one entry per CDR3 protein. This sample has roughly 160,000 distinct CDR3 sequences, with around 94% found just once. Negative isolation yielded the CD8+ and CD4+ T cells, while FACS enriched the TEMRA cells.

V gene TRBV9 combines with J gene TRBJ1-1, with a weak D call TRBD1 (6 bases). The sequencing sample was made of CD4+ T cells from PBMCs. The receptor's source is a human donor in good health. The CDR3 region is CASSVATGGFEAFF. In DNA, the CDR3 is TGTGCCAGCAGCGTAGCTACGGGGGGCTTTGAAGCTTTCTTT.